This TCR beta chain was sequenced in a study of T cells after yellow fever vaccination. Study-level points and caveats: Abundant clonotypes from the bulk population could get into FACS-sorted repertoires as contaminants. Though it reached lower strength, the secondary response hit its peak faster, day 5 versus 15. A large majority of primary-vaccination clones showed up again after the booster (approximately 95% CD4, approximately 90% CD8).

The 5'RACE template-switching step produced TCR cDNA and added a universal primer site and UMIs. A single record per CDR3 protein comes from TCRdb applying MiXCR to the 5' RACE reads. Of about 160,000 distinct CDR3 sequences in the sample, 5.5% to 7.5% were seen once. Trimming pared 2 bases from V and 5 bases from J, leaving 9 bases between. The CDR3 is 13 residues long. Germline V gene data show CDR1 as KGHSH and CDR2 as LQKENI. This clonotype has ten or more counts. Its specificity is unknown. The chain employs TRBV18 and TRBJ2-5, with D uncertain. The material sequenced was CD4+ T cells sorted from PBMCs, taken about 5 days after the first yellow fever vaccination. This TCR came from a man in his late teens or twenties who received the YFV17D yellow fever vaccine. For the CDR3, the DNA is TGTGCCAGCTCACCAAGACAAGACGAGACCCAGTACTTC. Residues: CASSPRQDETQYF.